This section outlines one T cell receptor beta chain sequence together with its context. Its antigen is unknown. Every one of the donors was a Caucasian adult that lived in Nashville, Tennessee. This sample is part of a study of shared clonotypes between healthy human individuals. General study findings and limits: How much donors shared clonotypes was expected to be affected by sequencing depth.

PCR replicates from unsorted PBMC used about 290 ng DNA, and this amount was some 30,000 T cell genomes. Sequenced by immunoSEQ multiplex PCR; TCRdb stores in-frame clones only, minus some. The sample shows 400,000 to 600,000 clones, 60% to 80% of them seen only once. This receptor was taken from a woman in her thirties or forties in good health. Some clones in this sample may be carry-over from other donors' samples. Sample: PBMCs.

The chain's CDR3 is CASSFAGVRNTEAFF. For the CDR3, the DNA is TGTGCCAGCAGCTTTGCAGGGGTTAGAAACACTGAAGCTTTCTTT. The chain combines TRBV7-2 with TRBJ1-1; the D gene is possibly TRBD1 (6 bases). The V gene's germline CDR1 is SGHTA and CDR2 FQGNSA. This CDR3 has 15 residues. Trimming took off 3 bases at V and 2 bases at J, with 13 bases between the two ends.